The 15 T cell receptor beta chains below all came from one sample that was sequenced in a study of blood T cell repertoires in COVID-19. Assay: immunoSEQ multiplex PCR; the TCRdb copy retains only in-frame clones and omits some. The table shows roughly 320,000 clones, with nearly 90% occurring only once. The sequenced sample was peripheral blood. These receptors were collected from a woman aged 25 to 39 with COVID-19, enrolled during active disease.

The rearrangement links TRBV11-2 to TRBJ2-5; the D gene is possibly TRBD2 (5 bases). The V end was cut by 2 bases, the J end by 2 bases, with 9 bases between. Germline V lookup: CDR1 SGHAT, CDR2 FQNNGV. This CDR3 is 14 amino acids long. CDR3 sequence reads: CASSLRRVQETQYF. CDR3 nucleotide sequence: TGTGCCAGCAGCTTACGGCGGGTACAAGAGACCCAGTACTTC.

The CDR3 spells CASSRSTDTDTQYF. CDR3 bases: TGTGCCAGCAGTAGATCGACAGACACAGATACGCAGTATTTT. V usage is TRBV6-5 and J usage is TRBJ2-3, with D tentatively TRBD1 (5 bases). The CDR3 has 14 residues. With 5 bases removed from V and 2 bases from J, the gap between germline ends came to 11 bases. The V gene's germline CDR1 is MNHEY and CDR2 SVGAGI.

This sequence joins TRBV5-4 and TRBJ2-1; D is possibly TRBD2 (5 bases). CDR1 SGHNT and CDR2 YYREEE come from the germline V gene (reference sequence). The ends were cut back, 4 bases at V and 4 bases at J, with 9 bases in the middle. CDR3 length: 13 residues. CDR3 residues: CASSPSYYNEQFF. The CDR3 DNA reads TGTGCCAGCAGCCCTAGCTATTACAATGAGCAGTTCTTC.

The V call is TRBV6-5, the J call TRBJ1-2; D uncertain. V lost 5 bases and J lost 3, with 10 bases in between. Germline loops: CDR1 MNHEY, CDR2 SVGAGI. The CDR3 runs 13 residues. The CDR3 sequence: CASSRRGDYGYTF. CDR3 nucleotides: TGTGCCAGCAGTAGACGGGGAGACTATGGCTACACCTTC.

The CDR3 nucleotides are TGCGCCAGCAGCCAAGTTCAGGGGGATGAAGCTTTCTTT. This gives the protein CASSQVQGDEAFF. The gene calls are TRBV4-1 and TRBJ1-1, with 7 bases aligning to TRBD1. The trim removed 1 base at V and 7 bases at J, leaving 3 bases unmatched. Looked up from germline, CDR1 is MGHRA and CDR2 is YSYEKL. This CDR3 region has 13 residues.

The chain uses TRBV9 and TRBJ1-1, with D maybe TRBD1 (6 bases). The CDR3 spans 17 residues. CDR1 and CDR2 (germline): SGDLS, YYNGEE. V lost 0 bases and J 6 bases, leaving 21 bases between the germline ends. CDR3: CASSVGGRGSAGAEAFF. For the CDR3, the DNA is TGTGCCAGCAGCGTAGGGGGAAGGGGCTCTGCAGGGGCTGAAGCTTTCTTT.

This clone was detected only a few times. The same CDR3 is also encoded by other DNA sequences in this sample. The CDR3 loop reads CSVVTGGDQPQHF. For the CDR3, the DNA is TGCAGCGTAGTTACAGGGGGGGATCAGCCCCAGCATTTT. V usage is TRBV29-1 and J usage is TRBJ1-5; TRBD1 agrees at 8 bases. Per the germline V gene, CDR1 is SQVTM and CDR2 is ANQGSEA. V gave up 6 bases and J gave up 5 bases; unmatched junction bases: 6. The length of the CDR3 is 13 residues. The whole variable domain, filled in from reference TRBV29-1 and TRBJ1-5, reads SAVISQKPSRDICQRGTSLTIQCQVDSQVTMMFWYRQQPGQSLTLIATANQGSEATYESGFVIDKFPISRPNLTFSTLTVSNMSPEDSSIYLCSVVTGGDQPQHFGDGTRLSIL.

This chain joins TRBV7-2 and TRBJ2-3; D is ambiguous. CDR3 size: 15 residues. Germline CDR1 and CDR2: SGHTA and FQGNSA. Deletions cut 1 base from V and 4 bases from J, with 12 bases between. CDR3: CASSLVAGFPDTQYF. CDR3 DNA: TGTGCCAGCAGCTTAGTAGCTGGGTTCCCAGATACGCAGTATTTT. The entire variable domain, with the rest obtained from reference TRBV7-2 and TRBJ2-3, is as follows: GAGVSQSPSNKVTEKGKDVELRCDPISGHTALYWYRQSLGQGLEFLIYFQGNSAPDKSGLPSDRFSAERTGGSVSTLTIQRTQQEDSAVYLCASSLVAGFPDTQYFGPGTRLTVL.

V and J are TRBV5-1 and TRBJ1-4; 9 bases map to TRBD1. This CDR3 has 18 amino acids. After removal of 0 bases from V and 2 bases from J, the junction contained 8 bases not matched to a gene. CDR1 SGHRS and CDR2 YFSETQ come from the germline V gene. In DNA form, the CDR3 reads TGCGCCAGCAGCTTGGTGGTACAGGGGGCCGGGACTAATGAAAAACTGTTTTTT. Translation: CASSLVVQGAGTNEKLFF.

V is TRBV3-1 (or the pseudogene TRBV3-2) and J is TRBJ1-2, with 9 bases fitting TRBD1. Per germline, CDR1 LGHDT and CDR2 YNNKEL (reference sequence). The CDR3 runs 14 residues. V lost 4 bases and J lost 4; bases outside the gene matches: 4. CDR3: CASSLTGGSYGYTF. In DNA, the CDR3 is TGTGCCAGCAGCCTCACAGGGGGCTCCTATGGCTACACCTTC.

The rearrangement uses TRBV28 and TRBJ2-2; the match to TRBD1 covers 8 bases. V shed 6 bases and J 1 base; nucleotides not matched to a gene: 4. The CDR3 contains 15 residues. Germline V gives CDR1 MDHEN, CDR2 SYDVKM. CDR3 DNA: TGTGCCAGCAGCTCGACAGGGGAGAACACCGGGGAGCTGTTTTTT. Protein: CASSSTGENTGELFF.

This clone was found a few times. The rearrangement uses TRBV28 and TRBJ1-5; D is unclear. The CDR3 length is 12 residues. Per germline, CDR1 MDHEN and CDR2 SYDVKM. Trimming left V 6 bases short and J 1 base short, with 4 bases between. CDR3 in DNA: TGTGCCAGCAGCCGGAGCAATCAGCCCCAGCATTTT. Amino acid sequence: CASSRSNQPQHF.

The rearrangement uses TRBV6-5 and TRBJ2-5; D remains unclear. The CDR3 has 13 amino acids. Germline V gene sequence: CDR1 MNHEY, CDR2 SVGAGI. Trimming left V 2 bases short and J 3 bases short, with 7 bases between. The CDR3 reads CASSYGQEETQYF. In DNA, the CDR3 is TGTGCCAGCAGTTACGGGCAAGAAGAGACCCAGTACTTC.

CDR3 sequence: CASSTDRAISGNTIYF. CDR3 nucleotides: TGCGCCAGCAGTACTGACAGGGCCATCTCTGGAAACACCATATATTTT. The genes are TRBV5-1 and TRBJ1-3; 7 nucleotides match TRBD1. J was trimmed by 0 bases and V by 5 bases; bases with no gene match: 8. Germline V lookup: CDR1 SGHRS, CDR2 YFSETQ. The CDR3 is 16 residues long.

This sequence joins TRBV27 and TRBJ1-5; D gene ambiguous. The CDR3 extends over 16 amino acids. The germline V and J ends were trimmed by 8 bases and 6 bases, with 23 bases remaining between them. CDR1 and CDR2 from the germline V gene are MNHEY and SMNVEV (reference sequence). CDR3 bases: TGTGCCAGCCGACCTGGGCCGGGAGCCCGGCGTCAGCCCCAGCATTTT. Its protein product is CASRPGPGARRQPQHF.